This T cell receptor (beta chain) is from a study of response to subunit inactivated influenza vaccine. Study outcomes and limitations: Authors suggested each seasonal influenza vaccination recruits few new T cells.

TCRdb called the RT-PCR reads again in MiXCR, with one record for every CDR3 protein. The sample holds 450,000 to 550,000 distinct CDR3 sequences, around 25% seen once. This clonotype was found a few times. The antigen is undetermined. There are 14 residues in the CDR3. Trimming took off 5 bases at V and 1 base at J, with 9 bases between the two ends. The TCR sequence derives from a man aged 50 or older who received an inactivated influenza vaccine. Here the sequenced sample was CD4+ T cells sorted from PBMCs, taken about 5 days after vaccination. This rearrangement joins TRBV12-3 or TRBV12-4 to TRBJ2-4, with D unclear. CDR3: CASSPQVAKNIQYF. CDR3 DNA sequence: TGTGCCAGCAGTCCCCAGGTGGCCAAAAACATTCAGTACTTC.